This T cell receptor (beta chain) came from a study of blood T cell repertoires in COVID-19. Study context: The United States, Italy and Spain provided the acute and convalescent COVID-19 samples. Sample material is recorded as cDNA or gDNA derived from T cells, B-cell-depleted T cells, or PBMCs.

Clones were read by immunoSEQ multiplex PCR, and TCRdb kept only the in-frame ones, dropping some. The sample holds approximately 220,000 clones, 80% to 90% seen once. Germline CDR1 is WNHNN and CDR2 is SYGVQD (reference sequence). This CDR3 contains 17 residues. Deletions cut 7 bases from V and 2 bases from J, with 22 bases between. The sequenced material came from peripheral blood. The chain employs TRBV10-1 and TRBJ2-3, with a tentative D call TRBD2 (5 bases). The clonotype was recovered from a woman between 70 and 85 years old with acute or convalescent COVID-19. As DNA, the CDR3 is TGCGCCAGCACCCCAAGGGAGACAAATAGAATCACAGATACGCAGTATTTT. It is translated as CASTPRETNRITDTQYF.